The entry below describes one TCR beta chain. There is no known antigen for this receptor. Base quality data are lacking; no much larger clone is found one base away. The CDR3 runs 16 residues from the cysteine to the phenylalanine. The retained sequence is limited to the CDR3, 48 bases, with the frame set at the first base. Germline trimming amounts to 5 bases on V and 0 bases on J, with 9 as the count of junction bases outside the gene matches. The germline V gene encodes CDR1 SGHAT and CDR2 FQNNGV. The entry originates in a study of cytomegalovirus exposure and HLA in healthy donors (dated by TCRdb to 2015 to 2018). About the full investigation: According to a later analysis, the roughly 120 validation repertoires were produced on the same platform as the 666 repertoires of the first cohort. The study was designed to test whether signatures of past pathogen exposure could be identified by cataloging public T cell receptors. Besides the first cohort of roughly 640 subjects, a separate validation cohort made up of 120 different subjects was used. High-throughput TCR immunosequencing, statistical association of individual TCRs with disease status, and machine learning were combined to predict cytomegalovirus infection status.

Separate from the roughly 630-subject first cohort, the validation cohort of over 90 subjects was the group to which the donors belonged. The library was generated by the immunoSEQ multiplex PCR assay. The source study handled its data this way. A statistical classification framework was built for diagnosing cytomegalovirus status from the catalog of TCR beta chain sequences. The table was pulled from immuneACCESS by TCRdb, which kept in-frame rearrangements only. Such tables lose some clones; where checked, under half of the loss comes from unresolved V genes, and the rest has no known cause. V, J and clone size derive from that table, while D and trimming were established from the DNA sequence. The sample has roughly 140,000 clones on record, roughly 91% of them singletons. The ten biggest clones cover 2.5% to 4% of the sample. Broad study findings and their caveats: The classifier was reported to diagnose cytomegalovirus status with high specificity and sensitivity in both the original and validation cohorts. Subsequent analysis determined that TCRs grouped into clusters in the first cohort also showed a tendency toward co-occurrence across the roughly 110 validation repertoires, and approximately 94% of cluster scores exceeded 0. While some public TCRs were present in many individuals, most TCR sequences turned up only very rarely across donors. According to the authors, the approach could potentially be generalized to other disease states and immunological phenotypes. In the study, approximately 160 TCR beta chains were listed as associated with cytomegalovirus. Three of the identified cytomegalovirus-associated TCR beta chains were confirmed in vitro to be specific for cytomegalovirus antigens. A later analysis had no HLA typing for the validation cohort, so co-occurrence there was scored across all 120 or so repertoires.

The rearrangement combines TRBV11-2 with TRBJ1-2, with 7 bases matching TRBD1. This clonotype originated in a woman aged 18-30 years in good health and CMV-seropositive. Sequences were obtained from PBMCs. Read as DNA, the sequence is TGTGCCAGCAGCAAGGGGACAGCCCAAGCTAACTATGGCTACACCTTC. This sequence encodes CASSKGTAQANYGYTF.